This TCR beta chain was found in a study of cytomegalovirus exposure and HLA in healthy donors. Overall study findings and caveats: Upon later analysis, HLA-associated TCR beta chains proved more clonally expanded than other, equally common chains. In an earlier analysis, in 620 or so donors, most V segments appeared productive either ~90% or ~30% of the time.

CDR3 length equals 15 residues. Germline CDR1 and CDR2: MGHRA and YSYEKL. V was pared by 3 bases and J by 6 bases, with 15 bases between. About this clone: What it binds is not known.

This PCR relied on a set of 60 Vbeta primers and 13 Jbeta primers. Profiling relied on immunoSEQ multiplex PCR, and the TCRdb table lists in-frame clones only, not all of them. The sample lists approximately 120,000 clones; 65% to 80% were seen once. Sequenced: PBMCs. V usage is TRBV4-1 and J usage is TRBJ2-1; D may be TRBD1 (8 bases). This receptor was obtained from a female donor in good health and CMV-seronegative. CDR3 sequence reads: CASSHITGGGNEQFF. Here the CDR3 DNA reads TGCGCCAGCAGCCACATAACAGGGGGGGGCAATGAGCAGTTCTTC.